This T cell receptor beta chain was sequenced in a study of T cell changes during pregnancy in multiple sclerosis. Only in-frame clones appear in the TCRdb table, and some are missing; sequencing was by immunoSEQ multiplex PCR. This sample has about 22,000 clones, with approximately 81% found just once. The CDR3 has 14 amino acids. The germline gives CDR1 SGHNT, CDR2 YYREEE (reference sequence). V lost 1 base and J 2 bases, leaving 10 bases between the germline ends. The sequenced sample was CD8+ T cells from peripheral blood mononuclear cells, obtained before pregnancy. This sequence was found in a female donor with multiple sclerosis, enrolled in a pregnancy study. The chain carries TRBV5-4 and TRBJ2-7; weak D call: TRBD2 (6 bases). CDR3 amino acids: CASSLMAGPYEQYF. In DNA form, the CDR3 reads TGTGCCAGCAGCTTGATGGCGGGACCCTACGAGCAGTACTTC.